Listed below are T cell receptor beta chains from one sample, sequenced in a study of blood T cell repertoires in COVID-19. Repertoires were generated with immunoSEQ multiplex PCR, while TCRdb's copy carries only in-frame clones and drops some. Among 150,000 to 200,000 clones, roughly 83% were seen once, and the ten largest hold approximately 4.7%. Sequenced input: PBMCs or T cells enriched from blood (not recorded which). The receptor source for this set is a woman aged 45-65 years who had recovered from COVID-19. Each CDR3 is given with its conserved first and last residue. A D gene is named only where the DNA matches it firmly. A clone size is listed for some rows: how often the clone was seen (once, few, many), or a class if it is expanded.

-	15	-	TRBV27	TRBJ1-3	TGTGCCAGCAGTTTATCGTCCAACTCTGGAAACACCATATATTTT	CASSLSSNSGNTIYF
-	15	-	TRBV2	TRBJ1-1	TGTGCCAGCAGGCTAAACTCCAATGCGAACACTGAAGCTTTCTTT	CASRLNSNANTEAFF
-	13	-	TRBV7-9	TRBJ1-1	TGTGCCAGCAGCTTCTCACATAACACTGAAGCTTTCTTT	CASSFSHNTEAFF
TRBD1	15	-	TRBV2	TRBJ1-4	TGTGCCAGCAGCCCCCAGGGGGCCGGGGTGGAAAAACTGTTTTTT	CASSPQGAGVEKLFF
-	14	-	TRBV28	TRBJ2-3	TGTGCCAGCAGTTTTAGTGGGCCCTTAGATACGCAGTATTTT	CASSFSGPLDTQYF
-	14	-	TRBV3-1/TRBV3-2	TRBJ1-5	TGTGCCAGCAGCTCCCGGGGTTTCAATCAGCCCCAGCATTTT	CASSSRGFNQPQHF
-	14	few	TRBV2	TRBJ1-5	TGTGCCAGCTCTTGGACGGGGGGCAATCAGCCCCAGCATTTT	CASSWTGGNQPQHF
TRBD1	16	-	TRBV4-3	TRBJ2-3	TGCGCCAGCAGCCAAGATAGAGGGGGCCTCACAGATACGCAGTATTTT	CASSQDRGGLTDTQYF
-	15	few	TRBV7-9	TRBJ1-1	TGTGCCAGCAGCTTAGCGGGGAGTCGCAACACTGAAGCTTTCTTT	CASSLAGSRNTEAFF
-	15	few	TRBV3-1/TRBV3-2	TRBJ1-1	TGTGCCAGCAGCCAAGATGCAGGGACAAGCGCTGAAGCTTTCTTT	CASSQDAGTSAEAFF
-	12	once	TRBV7-2	TRBJ2-3	TGTGCCAGCAGCTCCTCCACAGATACGCAGTATTTT	CASSSSTDTQYF
-	13	few	TRBV5-1	TRBJ1-1	TGCGCCAGCAGCGCAGGTGACAAAACTGAAGCTTTCTTT	CASSAGDKTEAFF
-	15	-	TRBV6-5	TRBJ1-2	TGTGCCAGCAGCCAAGGTACAGGGTACAACTATGGCTACACCTTC	CASSQGTGYNYGYTF
TRBD2	15	-	TRBV7-7	TRBJ2-1	TGTGCCAGCAGCTTAGGGACTAGCGGGAGCAATGAGCAGTTCTTC	CASSLGTSGSNEQFF
TRBD1	16	-	TRBV27	TRBJ1-4	TGTGCCAGCAGTCCTTGGACAGGGGGCGGTGGGGAAAAACTGTTTTTT	CASSPWTGGGGEKLFF
-	13	-	TRBV7-8	TRBJ2-1	TGTGCCAGCAGCTTACTTCCGGTACCTGAGCAGTTCTTC	CASSLLPVPEQFF
TRBD1	16	-	TRBV10-1	TRBJ1-1	TGCGCCAGCAGCGAAGGACAGGGATGGTTAGGCACTGAAGCTTTCTTT	CASSEGQGWLGTEAFF
TRBD1	15	-	TRBV19	TRBJ1-5	TGTGCCAGTAGTCTTACAGGGGGAGGAACGAAGCCCCAGCATTTT	CASSLTGGGTKPQHF
TRBD1	15	once	TRBV19	TRBJ1-2	TGTGCCAGTAGTGCCCTACAGGGGGCCAACTATGGCTACACCTTC	CASSALQGANYGYTF
TRBD1	17	-	TRBV14	TRBJ1-5	TGTGCCAGCAGCCAAGATCAGGGGGAATGGATGTATCAGCCCCAGCATTTT	CASSQDQGEWMYQPQHF
TRBD1	13	-	TRBV7-2	TRBJ1-2	TGTGCCAGCAGCTTCAGGGGGGCTAGGGGCTACACCTTC	CASSFRGARGYTF
-	14	-	TRBV30	TRBJ1-5	TGTGCCTGGAGTGTTATCAGTTACAATCAGCCCCAGCATTTT	CAWSVISYNQPQHF
TRBD2	15	-	TRBV19	TRBJ2-6	TGTGCCACCGCCATGGGGGGGGCTGGGGCCAACGTCCTGACTTTC	CATAMGGAGANVLTF
-	13	once	TRBV19	TRBJ1-1	TGTGCCAGTAGATCCGGGGTTACGGCTGAAGCTTTCTTT	CASRSGVTAEAFF
-	11	-	TRBV7-9	TRBJ1-3	TGTGCCAGCAGCCCCCAAAACACCATATATTTT	CASSPQNTIYF
-	15	-	TRBV13	TRBJ1-1	TGTGCCAGCAGCTTAGAGCTTGCGAGTGGCACTGAAGCTTTCTTT	CASSLELASGTEAFF
-	15	-	TRBV6-6	TRBJ1-3	TGTGCCAGCAGTCGATCCAGGGACTCTGGAAACACCATATATTTT	CASSRSRDSGNTIYF
-	13	-	TRBV5-1	TRBJ1-1	TGCGCCAGCGGGCGGCGGGGGAACACTGAAGCTTTCTTT	CASGRRGNTEAFF